The clone carrying this TCR beta chain was seen just once. The source of the sample is a study of shared clonotypes between healthy human individuals. Sequencing used immunoSEQ multiplex PCR; TCRdb keeps in-frame clones, though not all of them. The sample holds 1.5 million to 2.5 million clones, about 95% seen once. The naive CD8 fraction comprised CD45RO-negative cells positively selected for CCR7 and excluded terminally differentiated effector memory CD45RA+ cells. This CDR3 has 13 amino acids. V was pared by 3 bases and J by 6 bases, with 9 bases between. Germline V gene lookup returns CDR1 MDHEN and CDR2 SYDVKM.

The sequence was collected from a young man in good health. The sample consisted of naive CD8+ T cells sorted from blood. The chain recombines TRBV28 with TRBJ2-1; D remains ambiguous. The CDR3 nucleotides are TGTGCCAGCAGTTTCATCAACTCCAATGAGCAGTTCTTC. Translation: CASSFINSNEQFF.